The 7 T cell receptor beta chains reported below all come from one sample, sequenced in a study of blood T cell repertoires in COVID-19. The data were produced by immunoSEQ multiplex PCR, yet TCRdb's version contains in-frame clones alone and is incomplete. Of 300,000 to 350,000 clones listed, roughly 90% are singletons. Material for sequencing was PBMCs or T cells enriched from blood (not recorded which). These receptors all come from a woman under 30 with acute COVID-19.

The chain uses TRBV5-1 and TRBJ2-2; no definite D call. CDR1 SGHRS and CDR2 YFSETQ come from the germline V gene. V was trimmed by 0 bases and J by 4 bases, leaving 7 bases between them. The CDR3 spans 14 residues. CDR3 sequence reads: CASSLELGTGELFF. The CDR3 nucleotides read TGCGCCAGCAGCTTGGAGCTTGGCACCGGGGAGCTGTTTTTT.

This chain uses TRBV24-1 with TRBJ1-1, with TRBD1 matching over 8 bases. The trim removed 5 bases at V and 1 base at J, leaving 5 bases unmatched. This CDR3 contains 15 residues. Germline values: CDR1 KGHDR, CDR2 SFDVKD. The CDR3 nucleotides read TGTGCCACCAGTGGTAACAGGGGGAGGAACACTGAAGCTTTCTTT. Residues: CATSGNRGRNTEAFF.

The chain couples TRBV18 to TRBJ1-1, with 7 bases that match TRBD1. J gave up 0 bases and V 3 bases, and 7 bases lay outside the gene matches. This CDR3 comprises 16 residues. Germline V gives CDR1 KGHSH, CDR2 LQKENI. CDR3 in amino acids: CASSPRGDSLNTEAFF. The CDR3 DNA follows: TGTGCCAGCTCACCCCGTGGGGACAGCCTGAACACTGAAGCTTTCTTT.

The rearrangement links TRBV7-3 to TRBJ2-4, with 8 bases fitting TRBD1. With 5 bases clipped from V and 3 bases from J, the junction kept 9 bases outside the gene matches. Germline CDR1 reads SGHTA; CDR2 reads FQGTGA. This CDR3 contains 16 residues. CDR3 amino acids: CASSMSGGEGKNIQYF. The CDR3 coding sequence is TGTGCCAGCAGCATGTCAGGGGGCGAGGGCAAAAACATTCAGTACTTC.

This chain uses TRBV6-4 with TRBJ2-1, with TRBD2 matching 8 bases. This CDR3 is 15 amino acids long. CDR1 and CDR2 (germline): MRHNA, SNTAGT. V shed 2 bases and J 10 bases; nucleotides not matched to a gene: 10. The CDR3 loop reads CASSDGAGGPEEQFF. CDR3 in DNA: TGTGCCAGCAGTGACGGGGCGGGGGGCCCCGAAGAGCAGTTCTTC.

The chain carries TRBV10-3 and TRBJ1-3; 7 bases agree with TRBD1. The CDR3 loop spans 15 amino acids. From germline, CDR1 is ENHRY and CDR2 SYGVKD. With 6 bases clipped from V and 0 bases from J, the junction kept 5 bases outside the gene matches. CDR3 amino acids: CAISRDSYSGNTIYF. The CDR3, as DNA: TGTGCCATCAGCCGGGACAGCTACTCTGGAAACACCATATATTTT.

The genes are TRBV5-1 and TRBJ1-1; D is uncertain. V shed 5 bases and J shed 1 base, with 15 bases lying between them. CDR1 SGHRS and CDR2 YFSETQ come from the germline V gene. The CDR3 extends over 15 amino acids. The DNA for the CDR3 is TGCGCCAGCAGTTCGATTGCAGGTCAGAACACTGAAGCTTTCTTT. Protein: CASSSIAGQNTEAFF.